The next 17 T cell receptor beta chains were all read from a single sample in a study of T cells after somatic rescue of genetic block (dated by TCRdb to about 2020). Receptors were amplified or captured by the immunoSEQ multiplex PCR assay. Here the immuneACCESS table is served through TCRdb, limited to in-frame sequences with V and J called. Missing clones are a known gap in these copies; in checked studies unresolved V genes cover under half, and the rest lacks a known reason. In this sample the table shows tens of thousands of clones, about 90% of which occur a single time. Jointly, the top ten make up less than 3.5% of the sample. The specimen sequenced was peripheral blood mononuclear cells (PBMCs). The receptors were gathered from a man aged 35-49 years.

The genes are TRBV7-9 and TRBJ2-7; 9 bases are shared with TRBD1. V shed 6 bases and J 6 bases; nucleotides not matched to a gene: 12. From germline, CDR1 is SEHNR and CDR2 FQNEAQ (reference sequence). The CDR3 has 15 residues. CDR3: CASSYEWDRAVEQYF. DNA for the CDR3: TGTGCCAGCAGTTATGAATGGGACAGGGCGGTCGAGCAGTACTTC.

This chain connects TRBV4-1 to TRBJ2-5; no clear D gene. Germline-derived CDR1 and CDR2 are MGHRA and YSYEKL. Trimming stripped 1 base from V and 2 bases from J, with 8 bases between. The CDR3 runs 14 residues. CDR3 amino acids: CASSQGVLQETQYF. The DNA for the CDR3 is TGCGCCAGCAGCCAAGGCGTCTTGCAAGAGACCCAGTACTTC.

This clone appeared a single time. This rearrangement joins TRBV6-1 to TRBJ1-1; D not resolved. The CDR3 totals 14 residues. V shed 4 bases and J shed 0 bases, with 9 bases lying between them. Germline CDR1 MNHNS, CDR2 SASEGT. CDR3 in DNA: TGTGCCAGCAGTGCAAGGCAGATGAACACTGAAGCTTTCTTT. This gives the protein CASSARQMNTEAFF.

The genes are TRBV11-3 and TRBJ2-3, with D perhaps matching TRBD2 (5 bases). The CDR3 is 15 amino acids. The V end was cut by 2 bases, the J end by 4 bases, with 13 bases between. Looked up from germline, CDR1 is SGHNT and CDR2 is YENEEA. In DNA, the CDR3 is TGTGCCAGCAGCTTAACTAGGTTGTCGGCAGATACGCAGTATTTT. This encodes CASSLTRLSADTQYF.

The table lists this clone with a count of one. The CDR3 DNA is TGTGCCAGCAGCTCGACAGGGGCGAGCTCCTATAATTCACCCCTCCACTTT. Translation gives CASSSTGASSYNSPLHF. The gene calls are TRBV5-5 and TRBJ1-6; 8 bases align to TRBD1. The CDR3 runs to 17 residues. Trimming at V came to 3 bases and at J to 0 bases, leaving 5 bases not matched to a gene. Per the germline V gene, CDR1 is SGHKS and CDR2 is YYEKEE (reference sequence).

The chain uses TRBV5-6 and TRBJ2-1; 8 bases line up with TRBD1. Looked up from germline, CDR1 is SGHDT and CDR2 is YYEEEE. J lost 1 base, V lost 0 bases, and 0 bases had no gene match. This CDR3 region has 15 residues. The CDR3 nucleotides read TGTGCCAGCAGCTTGGGACAGGGGTCCTACAATGAGCAGTTCTTC. Translation gives CASSLGQGSYNEQFF.

CDR3 bases: TGTGCCAGCAGCTTAGCCACTAGCGGGAGCGTCGGGGAGCTGTTTTTT. Translating it yields CASSLATSGSVGELFF. The chain recombines TRBV2 with TRBJ2-2; 11 bases align to TRBD2. Germline V lookup: CDR1 SNHLY, CDR2 FYNNEI. Trimming at V came to 6 bases and at J to 7 bases, leaving 10 bases not matched to a gene. This CDR3 contains 16 residues. The full variable domain, in which reference TRBV2 and TRBJ2-2 provide the parts outside the CDR3, is EPEVTQTPSHQVTQMGQEVILRCVPISNHLYFYWYRQILGQKVEFLVSFYNNEISEKSEIFDDQFSVERPDGSNFTLKIRSTKLEDSAMYFCASSLATSGSVGELFFGEGSRLTVL.

The chain joins TRBV19 to TRBJ1-1; TRBD1 matches at 7 bases. The ends lost 6 bases at V and 10 bases at J; junction bases unmatched: 11. The CDR3 loop spans 13 amino acids. Germline values: CDR1 LNHDA, CDR2 SQIVND (reference sequence). CDR3 DNA: TGTGCCAGTAGGCTACAGGGGTTGGGGGCAGCTTTCTTT. Encoded protein: CASRLQGLGAAFF.

The chain joins TRBV5-4 to TRBJ1-2, with 12 bases aligning to TRBD1. Germline CDR1 is SGHNT and CDR2 is YYREEE (reference sequence). The CDR3 extends over 16 amino acids. J gave up 7 bases and V 1 base, and 8 bases lay outside the gene matches. CDR3 loop: CASSLRQGQGALGYTF. The CDR3 coding sequence is TGTGCCAGCAGCTTGAGGCAGGGACAGGGGGCGCTTGGCTACACCTTC.

This chain links TRBV11-2 with TRBJ2-6; D ambiguous. There are 14 residues in the CDR3. The ends were cut back, 4 bases at V and 0 bases at J, with 4 bases in the middle. Germline CDR1 and CDR2: SGHAT and FQNNGV. CDR3 sequence (DNA): TGTGCCAGCAGCTCGGTCTCTGGGGCCAACGTCCTGACTTTC. Encoded protein: CASSSVSGANVLTF.

Only one count was recorded for this clone. The V and J genes are TRBV6-1 and TRBJ2-1, with D maybe TRBD2 (5 bases). This CDR3 has 16 residues. Trimming pared 1 base from V and 0 bases from J, leaving 10 bases between. Germline V gives CDR1 MNHNS, CDR2 SASEGT. The CDR3, as DNA: TGTGCCAGCAGTGAAGAGGCTGGGAGCTCCTACAATGAGCAGTTCTTC. It translates to CASSEEAGSSYNEQFF.

The count of this clone is one. The V and J genes are TRBV7-8 and TRBJ1-4; D call uncertain. CDR1 SGHVS and CDR2 FQNEAQ come from the germline V gene. The CDR3 loop spans 14 amino acids. The V and J ends lost 4 bases and 5 bases respectively, with 11 bases between them. The CDR3 nucleotides read TGTGCCAGCAGCTCTAGGCTGGCGAATGAAAAACTGTTTTTT. As protein: CASSSRLANEKLFF.

The rearrangement joins TRBV7-9 to TRBJ2-7; D unresolved. The germline gives CDR1 SEHNR, CDR2 FQNEAQ (reference sequence). The CDR3 runs 14 residues. Trimming removed 7 bases from V and 4 bases from J, with 17 bases in between. Here the CDR3 DNA reads TGTGCCAGCACCTCACCCCACGCCCAGTACGAGCAGTACTTC. Protein product: CASTSPHAQYEQYF.

The V call is TRBV18, the J call TRBJ1-3, with TRBD1 as a possible D gene (5 bases). The CDR3 covers 15 residues. CDR1 and CDR2 from the germline V gene are KGHSH and LQKENI. V was shortened by 3 bases and J by 0 bases, with 9 bases between the two germline ends. Here the CDR3 reads CASSPVGDSGNTIYF. Written as DNA, the CDR3 is TGTGCCAGCTCACCTGTGGGGGACTCTGGAAACACCATATATTTT.

The chain couples TRBV5-4 to TRBJ2-5, with 10 bases aligning to TRBD2. Germline CDR1 and CDR2: SGHNT and YYREEE (reference sequence). This CDR3 is built from 15 residues. V shed 1 base and J 3 bases; nucleotides not matched to a gene: 3. In DNA, the CDR3 is TGTGCCAGCAGCTTGCGGCTAGCGGGGGAAGAGACCCAGTACTTC. Encoded protein: CASSLRLAGEETQYF.

The chain uses TRBV4-1 and TRBJ2-3; tentatively, D is TRBD2 (6 bases). V dropped 2 bases and J dropped 6 bases, with 12 bases sitting between them. Looked up from germline, CDR1 is MGHRA and CDR2 is YSYEKL. This CDR3 region has 14 residues. The CDR3, as DNA: TGCGCCAGCAGCCAATCGACTAGTTTTGATACGCAGTATTTT. Its translation: CASSQSTSFDTQYF.

The V call is TRBV5-5, the J call TRBJ1-1; 7 nucleotides match TRBD1. Germline lookup yields CDR1 SGHKS and CDR2 YYEKEE (reference sequence). This CDR3 has 14 amino acids. The ends lost 4 bases at V and 2 bases at J; junction bases unmatched: 5. The chain's CDR3 is CASSLGTVNTEAFF. CDR3 nucleotide sequence: TGTGCCAGCAGCCTGGGGACAGTAAACACTGAAGCTTTCTTT.